The present entry profiles one T cell receptor beta chain with its context. The data belong to a study of blood T cell repertoires in COVID-19. Per the original methods: Estimated nucleated cell counts came from reference gene primer amplification. The assay was immunoSEQ multiplex PCR, and TCRdb's table has in-frame clones only and misses some. That table gives V, J and clone size, and the DNA gave D and trimming. The data contain some 450,000 clones, 70% to 90% of them singletons. Seattle patients were enrolled while actively infected and followed longitudinally. Trimming shortened V by 8 bases and J by 6 bases, and 22 bases separated the two germline ends. The CDR3 consists of 15 residues. Germline assignment: CDR1 MNHEY and CDR2 SVGAGI.

The clonotype comes from a woman aged 50 to 65 with COVID-19, enrolled during active disease. This sequence joins TRBV6-5 and TRBJ1-2, with a possible D match to TRBD1 (6 bases). Sequenced material: peripheral blood. CDR3 coding DNA: TGTGCCAGCCGACAGGACGGGGGGGCGCTGGATGGCTACACCTTC. This translates into CASRQDGGALDGYTF.